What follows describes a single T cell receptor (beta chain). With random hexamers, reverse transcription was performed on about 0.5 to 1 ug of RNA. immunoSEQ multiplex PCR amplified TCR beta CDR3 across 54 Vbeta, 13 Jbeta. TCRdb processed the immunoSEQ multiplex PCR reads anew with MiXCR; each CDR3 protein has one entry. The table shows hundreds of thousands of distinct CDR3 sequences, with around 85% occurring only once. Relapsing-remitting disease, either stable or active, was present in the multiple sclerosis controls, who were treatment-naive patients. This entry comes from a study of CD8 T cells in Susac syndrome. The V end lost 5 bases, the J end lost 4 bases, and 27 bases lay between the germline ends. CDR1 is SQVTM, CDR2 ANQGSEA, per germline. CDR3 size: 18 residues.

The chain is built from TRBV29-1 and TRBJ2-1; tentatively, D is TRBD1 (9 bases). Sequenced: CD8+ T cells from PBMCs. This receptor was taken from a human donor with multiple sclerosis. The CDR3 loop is CSVFPGGTGGQGYNEQFF. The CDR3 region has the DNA TGCAGCGTTTTCCCGGGGGGGACGGGAGGACAGGGGTACAATGAGCAGTTCTTC.